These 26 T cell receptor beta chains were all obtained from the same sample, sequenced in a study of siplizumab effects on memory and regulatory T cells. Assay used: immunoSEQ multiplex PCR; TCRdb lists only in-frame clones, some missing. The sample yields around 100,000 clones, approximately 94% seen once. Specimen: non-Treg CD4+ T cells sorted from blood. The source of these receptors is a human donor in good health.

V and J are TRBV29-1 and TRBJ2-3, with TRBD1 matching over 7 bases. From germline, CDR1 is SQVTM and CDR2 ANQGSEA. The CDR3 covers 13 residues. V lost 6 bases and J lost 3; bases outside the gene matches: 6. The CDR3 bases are TGCAGCGTCAGACAGGGCGGGACAGATACGCAGTATTTT. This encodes CSVRQGGTDTQYF.

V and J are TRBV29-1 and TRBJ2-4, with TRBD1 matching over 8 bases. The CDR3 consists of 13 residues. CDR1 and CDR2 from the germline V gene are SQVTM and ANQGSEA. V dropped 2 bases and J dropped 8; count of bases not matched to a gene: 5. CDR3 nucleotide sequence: TGCAGCGTTGAACCGACAGGGGCAGACATTCAGTACTTC. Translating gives CSVEPTGADIQYF.

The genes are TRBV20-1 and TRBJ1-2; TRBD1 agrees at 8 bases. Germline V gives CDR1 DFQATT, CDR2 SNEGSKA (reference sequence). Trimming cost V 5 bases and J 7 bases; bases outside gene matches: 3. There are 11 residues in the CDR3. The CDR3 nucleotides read TGCAGTGCTGACAGGGGACGTGGCTACACCTTC. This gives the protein CSADRGRGYTF.

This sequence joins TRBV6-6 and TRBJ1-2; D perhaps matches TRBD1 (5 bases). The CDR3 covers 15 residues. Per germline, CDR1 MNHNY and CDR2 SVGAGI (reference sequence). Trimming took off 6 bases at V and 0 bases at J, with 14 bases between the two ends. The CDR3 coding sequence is TGTGCCAGCAGCCGGGACCTCCACTCTAACTATGGCTACACCTTC. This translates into CASSRDLHSNYGYTF.

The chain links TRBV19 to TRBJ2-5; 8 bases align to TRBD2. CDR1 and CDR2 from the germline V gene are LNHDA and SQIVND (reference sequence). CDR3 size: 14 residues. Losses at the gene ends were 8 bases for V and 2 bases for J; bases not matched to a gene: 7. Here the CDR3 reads CASAPGGGQETQYF. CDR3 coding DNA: TGTGCCAGTGCTCCCGGGGGGGGACAAGAGACCCAGTACTTC.

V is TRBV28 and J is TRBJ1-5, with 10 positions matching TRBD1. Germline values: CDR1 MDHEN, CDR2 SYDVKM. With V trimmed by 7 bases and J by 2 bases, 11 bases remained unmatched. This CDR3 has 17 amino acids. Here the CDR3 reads CASNLLPGTGGNQPQHF. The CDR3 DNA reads TGTGCCAGCAACCTATTGCCCGGGACAGGGGGCAATCAGCCCCAGCATTTT.

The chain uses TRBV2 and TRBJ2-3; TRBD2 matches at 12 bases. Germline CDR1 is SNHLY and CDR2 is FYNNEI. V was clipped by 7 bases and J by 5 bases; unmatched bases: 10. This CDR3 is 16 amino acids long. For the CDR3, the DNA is TGTGCCAGCAAATTTGGACTAGCGGGACTGGTAGATACGCAGTATTTT. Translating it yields CASKFGLAGLVDTQYF.

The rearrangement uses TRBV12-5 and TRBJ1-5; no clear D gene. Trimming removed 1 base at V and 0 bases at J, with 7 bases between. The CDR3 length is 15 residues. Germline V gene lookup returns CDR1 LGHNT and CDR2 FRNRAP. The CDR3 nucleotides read TGTGCTAGTGGTTTGGCCTACAGTAGCAATCAGCCCCAGCATTTT. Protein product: CASGLAYSSNQPQHF. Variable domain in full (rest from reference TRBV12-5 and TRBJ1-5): DARVTQTPRHKVTEMGQEVTMRCQPILGHNTVFWYRQTMMQGLELLAYFRNRAPLDDSGMPKDRFSAEMPDATLATLKIQPSEPRDSAVYFCASGLAYSSNQPQHFGDGTRLSIL.

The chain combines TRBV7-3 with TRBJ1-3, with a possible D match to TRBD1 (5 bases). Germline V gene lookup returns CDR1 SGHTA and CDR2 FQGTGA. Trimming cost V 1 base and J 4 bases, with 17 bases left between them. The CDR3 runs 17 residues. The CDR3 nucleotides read TGTGCCAGCAGCTTAATGGGGCCTTTTACATCCGGAAACACCATATATTTT. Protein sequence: CASSLMGPFTSGNTIYF.

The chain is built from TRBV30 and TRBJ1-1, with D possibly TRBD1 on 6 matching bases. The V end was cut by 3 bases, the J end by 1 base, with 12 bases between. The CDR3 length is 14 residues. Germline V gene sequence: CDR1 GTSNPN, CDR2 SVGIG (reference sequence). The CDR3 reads CAWSAGVSNTEAFF. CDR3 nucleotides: TGTGCCTGGAGCGCAGGGGTTTCGAACACTGAAGCTTTCTTT.

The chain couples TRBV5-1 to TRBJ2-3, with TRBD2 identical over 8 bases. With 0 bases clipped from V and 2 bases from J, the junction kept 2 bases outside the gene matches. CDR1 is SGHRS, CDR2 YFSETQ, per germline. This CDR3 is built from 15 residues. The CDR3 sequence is CASSLAGGDTDTQYF. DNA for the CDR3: TGCGCCAGCAGCTTGGCCGGGGGGGACACAGATACGCAGTATTTT.

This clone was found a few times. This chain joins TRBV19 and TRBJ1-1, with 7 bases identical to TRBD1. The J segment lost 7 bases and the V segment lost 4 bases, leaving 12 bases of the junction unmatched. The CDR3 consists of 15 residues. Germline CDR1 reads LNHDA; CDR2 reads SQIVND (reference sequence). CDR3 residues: CASSNAGGIPSEAFF. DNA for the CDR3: TGTGCCAGTAGTAACGCAGGGGGAATACCTAGTGAAGCTTTCTTT.

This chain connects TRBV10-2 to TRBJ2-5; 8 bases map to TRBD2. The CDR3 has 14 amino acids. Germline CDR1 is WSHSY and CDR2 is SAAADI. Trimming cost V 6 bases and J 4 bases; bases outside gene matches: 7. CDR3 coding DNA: TGCGCCAGCAGAAGCGGGAGATTTCTAGAGACCCAGTACTTC. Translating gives CASRSGRFLETQYF.

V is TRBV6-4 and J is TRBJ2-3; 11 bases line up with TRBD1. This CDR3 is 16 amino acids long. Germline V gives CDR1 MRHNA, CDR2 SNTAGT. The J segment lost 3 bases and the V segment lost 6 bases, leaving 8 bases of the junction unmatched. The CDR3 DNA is TGTGCCAGCAGCGCCACCGGACAGGGGGCGACAGATACGCAGTATTTT. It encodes CASSATGQGATDTQYF.

This chain's CDR3 is CASSYGGVYGYTF. CDR3 sequence (DNA): TGTGCCAGCAGTTACGGGGGAGTGTATGGCTACACCTTC. The J gene is TRBJ1-2, the V gene TRBV6-6; a possible D gene is TRBD1 (5 bases). V was cut by 2 bases and J by 5 bases, with 9 bases left in between. This CDR3 has 13 residues. CDR1 and CDR2 from the germline V gene are MNHNY and SVGAGI (reference sequence).

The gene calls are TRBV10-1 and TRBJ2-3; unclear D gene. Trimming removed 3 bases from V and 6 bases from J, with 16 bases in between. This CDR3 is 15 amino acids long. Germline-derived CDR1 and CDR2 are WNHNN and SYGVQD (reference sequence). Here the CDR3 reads CASSDPGPKADTQYF. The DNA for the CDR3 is TGCGCCAGCAGTGATCCGGGCCCAAAGGCGGATACGCAGTATTTT.

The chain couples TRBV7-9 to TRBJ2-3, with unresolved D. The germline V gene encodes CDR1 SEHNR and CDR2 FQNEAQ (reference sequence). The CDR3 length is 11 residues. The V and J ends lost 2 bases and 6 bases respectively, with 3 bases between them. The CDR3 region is CASSLRDTQYF. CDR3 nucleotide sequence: TGTGCCAGCAGCTTACGGGATACGCAGTATTTT.

The chain's CDR3 is CASSSTRRTGANEKLFF. CDR3 bases: TGTGCCAGTAGCTCAACACGAAGGACAGGGGCTAATGAAAAACTGTTTTTT. This chain connects TRBV19 to TRBJ1-4, with 9 bases identical to TRBD1. The CDR3 has 17 amino acids. With 6 bases clipped from V and 3 bases from J, the junction kept 11 bases outside the gene matches. Germline CDR1 reads LNHDA; CDR2 reads SQIVND (reference sequence).

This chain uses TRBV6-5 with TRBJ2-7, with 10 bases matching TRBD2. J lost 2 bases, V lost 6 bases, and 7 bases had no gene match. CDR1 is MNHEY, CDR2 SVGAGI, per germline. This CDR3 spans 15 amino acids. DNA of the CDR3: TGTGCCAGCAGCCACCAAGCGGGAGGGCCCTACGAGCAGTACTTC. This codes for CASSHQAGGPYEQYF.

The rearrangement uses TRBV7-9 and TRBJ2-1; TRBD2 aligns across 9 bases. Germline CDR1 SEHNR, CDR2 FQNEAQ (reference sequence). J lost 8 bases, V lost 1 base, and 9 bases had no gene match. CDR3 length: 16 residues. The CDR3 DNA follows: TGTGCCAGCAGCTTAGGCCGAGCGGGAGGACGGGATGAGCAGTTCTTC. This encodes CASSLGRAGGRDEQFF. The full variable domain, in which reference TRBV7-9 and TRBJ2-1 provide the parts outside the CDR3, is DTGVSQNPRHKITKRGQNVTFRCDPISEHNRLYWYRQTLGQGPEFLTYFQNEAQLEKSRLLSDRFSAERPKGSFSTLEIQRTEQGDSAMYLCASSLGRAGGRDEQFFGPGTRLTVL.

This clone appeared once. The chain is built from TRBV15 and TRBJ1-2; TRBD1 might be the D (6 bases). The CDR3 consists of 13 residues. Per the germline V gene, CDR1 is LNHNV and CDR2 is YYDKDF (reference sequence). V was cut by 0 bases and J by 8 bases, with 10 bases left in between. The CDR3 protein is CATSRDWGQGYTF. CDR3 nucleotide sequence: TGTGCCACCAGCAGAGATTGGGGGCAGGGCTACACCTTC.

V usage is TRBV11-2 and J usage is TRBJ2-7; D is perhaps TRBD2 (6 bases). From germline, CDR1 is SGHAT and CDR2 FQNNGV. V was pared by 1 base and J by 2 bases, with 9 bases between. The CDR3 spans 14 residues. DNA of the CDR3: TGTGCCAGCAGCTTAGCGGGGACTCCCTACGAGCAGTACTTC. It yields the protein CASSLAGTPYEQYF. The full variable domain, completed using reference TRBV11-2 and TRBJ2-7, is EAGVAQSPRYKIIEKRQSVAFWCNPISGHATLYWYQQILGQGPKLLIQFQNNGVVDDSQLPKDRFSAERLKGVDSTLKIQPAKLEDSAVYLCASSLAGTPYEQYFGPGTRLTVT.

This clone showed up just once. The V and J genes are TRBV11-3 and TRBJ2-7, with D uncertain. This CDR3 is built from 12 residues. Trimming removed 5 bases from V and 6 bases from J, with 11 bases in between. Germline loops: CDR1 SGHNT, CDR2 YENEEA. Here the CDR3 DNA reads TGTGCCAGCAGCGGAGACACTCCCGAGCAGTACTTC. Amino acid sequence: CASSGDTPEQYF.

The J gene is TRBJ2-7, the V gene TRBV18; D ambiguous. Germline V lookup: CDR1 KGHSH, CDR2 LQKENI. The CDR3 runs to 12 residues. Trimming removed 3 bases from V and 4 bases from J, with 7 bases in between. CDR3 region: CASSPDAYEQYF. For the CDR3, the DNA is TGTGCCAGCTCACCCGACGCTTACGAGCAGTACTTC.

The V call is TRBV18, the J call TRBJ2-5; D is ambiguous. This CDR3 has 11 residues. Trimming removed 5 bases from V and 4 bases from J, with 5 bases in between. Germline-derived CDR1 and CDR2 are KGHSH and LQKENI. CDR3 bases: TGTGCCAGCTCAATGATAGAGACCCAGTACTTC. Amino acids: CASSMIETQYF.

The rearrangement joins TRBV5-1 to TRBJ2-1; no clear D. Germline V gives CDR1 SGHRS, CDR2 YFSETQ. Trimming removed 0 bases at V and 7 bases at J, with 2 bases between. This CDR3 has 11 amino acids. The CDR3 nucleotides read TGCGCCAGCAGCTTGGATAATGAGCAGTTCTTC. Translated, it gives CASSLDNEQFF.